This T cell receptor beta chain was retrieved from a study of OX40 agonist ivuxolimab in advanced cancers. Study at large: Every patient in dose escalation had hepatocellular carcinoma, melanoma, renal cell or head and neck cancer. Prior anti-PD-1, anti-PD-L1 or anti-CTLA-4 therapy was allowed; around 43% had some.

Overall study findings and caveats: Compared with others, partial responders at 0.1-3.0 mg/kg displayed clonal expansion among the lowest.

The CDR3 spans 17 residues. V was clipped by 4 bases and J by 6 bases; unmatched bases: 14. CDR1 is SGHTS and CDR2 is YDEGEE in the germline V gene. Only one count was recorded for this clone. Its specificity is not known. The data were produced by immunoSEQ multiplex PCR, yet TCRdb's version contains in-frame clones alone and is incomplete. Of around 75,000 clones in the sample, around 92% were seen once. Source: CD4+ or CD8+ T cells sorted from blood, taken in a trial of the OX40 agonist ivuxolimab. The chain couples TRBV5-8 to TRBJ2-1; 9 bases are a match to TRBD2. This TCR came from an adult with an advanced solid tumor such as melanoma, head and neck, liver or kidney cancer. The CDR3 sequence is CASSPTRGVAGVNEQFF. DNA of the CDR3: TGTGCCAGCAGCCCTACCCGGGGAGTAGCGGGAGTCAATGAGCAGTTCTTC.